A selection of T cell receptor beta chains follows, all from one sample in a study of radiation and T cells in renal cell carcinoma. Generated by immunoSEQ multiplex PCR, the TCRdb table keeps only in-frame clones and is missing some. Seen here are tens of thousands of clones, more than 50% observed once, and the top ten hold roughly 21%. The sequencing used tumor tissue, collected from a patient whose treatment was nephrectomy without radiotherapy. Receptor source: a human donor with renal cell carcinoma. CDR3s include the opening cysteine and the closing phenylalanine or tryptophan. Each record gives: J gene, clone size, V gene, D gene, CDR3 protein, CDR3 DNA. A D gene is named only where the DNA matches it firmly. Where a row states a size, it is once, few, many or the class of an expanded clone; other rows omit it.

J: TRBJ1-2
size: few
V: TRBV5-1
D: TRBD1
CDR3: CASSLSWRGHGYTF
DNA: TGCGCCAGCAGCTTGTCTTGGAGGGGGCATGGCTACACCTTC

J: TRBJ1-2
size: -
V: TRBV9
D: -
CDR3: CASSDPWGLSCTF
DNA: TGTGCCAGCAGCGACCCCTGGGGGCTCTCTTGCACCTTC

J: TRBJ2-3
size: few
V: TRBV11-3
D: -
CDR3: CASSLETLDTQYF
DNA: TGTGCCAGCAGCTTAGAAACCCTGGATACGCAGTATTTT

J: TRBJ1-5
size: -
V: TRBV2
D: TRBD1
CDR3: CASSGGQGNNQPQHF
DNA: TGTGCCAGCAGTGGGGGACAGGGGAACAATCAGCCCCAGCATTTT

J: TRBJ1-5
size: -
V: TRBV2
D: -
CDR3: CASSEARGWGNQPQHF
DNA: TGTGCCAGCAGTGAAGCGCGGGGATGGGGCAATCAGCCCCAGCATTTT

J: TRBJ2-5
size: -
V: TRBV2
D: TRBD1
CDR3: CASSGTRGQEETQYF
DNA: TGTGCCAGCAGTGGGACCAGGGGGCAGGAGGAGACCCAGTACTTC

J: TRBJ1-1
size: -
V: TRBV2
D: -
CDR3: CASSEAARNTEAFF
DNA: TGTGCCAGCAGTGAAGCGGCGAGGAACACTGAAGCTTTCTTT

J: TRBJ1-5
size: -
V: TRBV15
D: -
CDR3: CATSRDRQPQHF
DNA: TGTGCCACCAGCAGAGATCGTCAGCCCCAGCATTTT

J: TRBJ2-7
size: few
V: TRBV5-6
D: TRBD1
CDR3: CATGRTGAYEQYF
DNA: TGTGCCACAGGGAGGACAGGGGCCTACGAGCAGTACTTC

J: TRBJ1-1
size: many
V: TRBV13
D: -
CDR3: CASSLQKYTEAFF
DNA: TGTGCCAGCAGCCTACAGAAATACACTGAAGCTTTCTTT

J: TRBJ2-5
size: -
V: TRBV5-1
D: TRBD2
CDR3: CASSLGALAETQYF
DNA: TGCGCCAGCAGTTTGGGAGCACTAGCGGAGACCCAGTACTTC

J: TRBJ1-1
size: few
V: TRBV6-5
D: -
CDR3: CASSYSSDREAFF
DNA: TGTGCCAGCAGTTACTCGAGTGACAGGGAAGCTTTCTTT

J: TRBJ2-1
size: once
V: TRBV11-1
D: TRBD2
CDR3: CASSFAGPTGGDEQFF
DNA: TGTGCCAGCAGCTTTGCAGGCCCCACGGGGGGGGATGAGCAGTTCTTC